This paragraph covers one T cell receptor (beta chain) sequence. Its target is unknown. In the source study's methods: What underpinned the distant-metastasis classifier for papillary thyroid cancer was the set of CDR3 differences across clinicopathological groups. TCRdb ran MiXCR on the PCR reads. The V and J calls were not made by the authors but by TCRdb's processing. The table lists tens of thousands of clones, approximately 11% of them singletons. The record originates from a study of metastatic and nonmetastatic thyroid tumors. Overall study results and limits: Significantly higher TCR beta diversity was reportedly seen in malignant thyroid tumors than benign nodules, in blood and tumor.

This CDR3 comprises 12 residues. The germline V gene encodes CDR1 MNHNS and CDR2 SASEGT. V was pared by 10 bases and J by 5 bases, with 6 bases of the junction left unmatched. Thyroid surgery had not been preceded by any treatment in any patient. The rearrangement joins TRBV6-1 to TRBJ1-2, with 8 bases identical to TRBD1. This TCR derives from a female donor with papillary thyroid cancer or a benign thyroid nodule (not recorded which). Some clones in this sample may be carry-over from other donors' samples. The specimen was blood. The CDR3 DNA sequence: TGTGCCACCGAGGACAGGGATTATGGCTACACCTTC. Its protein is CATEDRDYGYTF.